The clone carrying this T cell receptor beta chain was found once. The antigen remains undetermined. Ipilimumab-mediated CTLA-4 blockade plus focal radiation was given to patients having chemo-refractory metastatic non-small-cell lung cancer. This specimen comes from a study of radiotherapy plus CTLA-4 blockade in lung cancer. Study summary: Objective responses were seen in around 17% of patients, disease control in more than 30%.

TCRdb keeps only in-frame clones here, not all; method: immunoSEQ multiplex PCR. The sample has tens of thousands of clones; about 79% are singletons. Study results and limitations: TCR clones of tumor origin grew in blood after radiotherapy plus ipilimumab. Early shifts in blood T cell clones, with interferon-beta, reportedly predicted response best.

V lost 4 bases to trimming and J lost 2 bases; unmatched junction nucleotides: 3. Germline V lookup: CDR1 SGHRS, CDR2 YFSETQ. This CDR3 has 15 residues. This sequence originates from a human donor with non-small cell lung cancer that progressed on radiotherapy plus ipilimumab. The rearrangement links TRBV5-1 to TRBJ2-7; 13 bases are a match to TRBD2. This material consisted of peripheral blood, taken from a patient treated with radiotherapy plus ipilimumab. The CDR3 is CASSLTSGRAYEQYF. The CDR3 region has the DNA TGCGCCAGCAGCCTTACTAGCGGGAGGGCCTACGAGCAGTACTTC.